In its sample, the clone carrying this TCR beta chain was seen a few times. No antigen is known for it. This specimen comes from a study of molecular identifiers for immune sequencing clone quantification. The sorting of naive CD8 T cells used the CD8+CD4-CCR7+CD45RA+ phenotype. Trimming shortened V by 2 bases and J by 0 bases, and 7 bases separated the two germline ends. This CDR3 contains 13 residues. Germline CDR1 and CDR2: GTSNPN and SVGIG (reference sequence). As previously described, bulk TCR libraries were made using listed TCR primers. In TCRdb, the PCR reads were re-called with MiXCR into one record per CDR3 protein. The table includes about half a million distinct CDR3 sequences, approximately 25% detected once. Findings of the study overall: Investigators reportedly could detect spiked Jurkat TCR RNA from one cell among some 940,000 naive cells. It was shown that clones above 20 RNA copies held over 99% of effector molecules, but under 1% in naive cells.

Sequencing was performed on naive CD8+ T cells from blood, with Jurkat cell RNA spiked in. As to subset: FACS-sorted CD8+CD4-CCR7+CD45RA+ naive T cells. This TCR was recovered from a human donor in good health. Some libraries in this study had Jurkat cell RNA spiked in. The chain employs TRBV30 and TRBJ1-1, with D uncertain. The CDR3 sequence is CAWSLGMNTEAFF. The CDR3 DNA reads as TGTGCCTGGAGTCTGGGTATGAACACTGAAGCTTTCTTT.